These T cell receptor beta chains were read from a single sample in a study of cytomegalovirus exposure and HLA in healthy donors. TCRdb's copy holds only in-frame clones and misses some; the assay was immunoSEQ multiplex PCR. Of under 250,000 clones in the sample, approximately 80% were seen once. Sequencing was done on a sample of PBMCs. These receptors were taken from a woman in her fifties or sixties in good health and CMV-seropositive. The CDR3 runs from the conserved cysteine through the conserved F or W. The D gene is left open where the match is weak. Expanded clones are given a class, and other clones once, few, many or no size at all.

TRBJ2-3 TRBD2 TRBV5-6 18 . CASSSLTSGGAASDTQYF
TRBJ2-2 . TRBV27 15 . CASRRFGGRTGELFF
TRBJ2-5 . TRBV5-1 13 . CASSPGSKETQYF
TRBJ2-7 . TRBV15 17 . CATSRDYRPGIRDEQYF
TRBJ1-2 TRBD1 TRBV19 15 . CASSPSGTATYGYTF
TRBJ1-6 . TRBV30 14 . CAWSKASRGSPLHF
TRBJ2-3 . TRBV6-1 13 . CASIYRGTDTQYF
TRBJ1-6 . TRBV6-1 16 once CASSETDREDNSPLHF
TRBJ1-2 TRBD1 TRBV7-9 16 . CSSSLGPTGGMGGYTF
TRBJ1-3 . TRBV5-5 12 many CASSLTGNTIYF
TRBJ2-5 . TRBV7-9 16 few CASSPLVYRGQETQYF
TRBJ1-6 . TRBV27 14 . CASSFGTGRSPLHF
TRBJ1-4 TRBD1 TRBV6-5 15 . CATRVGTGPNEKLFF
TRBJ1-6 TRBD1 TRBV27 14 . CASSFLTGGSPLHF
TRBJ2-5 . TRBV28 15 . CASSPPGGHGGTQYF
TRBJ2-2 TRBD2 TRBV4-2 19 . CASSQAGTSGGRNTGELFF
TRBJ2-5 . TRBV5-8 15 . CAATAHDGGPETQYF
TRBJ2-1 . TRBV28 15 . CASNIGRGTLGEQFF
TRBJ2-1 . TRBV5-6 13 . CASSLVGANEQFF
TRBJ1-4 . TRBV6-5 12 . CASSYGRRKLFF
TRBJ2-6 . TRBV2 14 . CASSTGFGANVLTF
TRBJ2-3 TRBD2 TRBV30 15 . CAYGSSGGRTDTQYF
TRBJ2-1 TRBD2 TRBV5-1 16 . CASSLKTSGGAPEQFF
TRBJ2-1 TRBD2 TRBV7-3 19 . CASSSGALAGGASYNEQFF
TRBJ2-1 TRBD2 TRBV7-2 15 . CASSSEPGGYNEQFF
TRBJ2-3 TRBD2 TRBV5-1 16 . CASSHASGGAVDTQYF
TRBJ1-1 . TRBV11-2 15 . CASSQPSGGSTEAFF
TRBJ1-2 TRBD1 TRBV6-1 13 . CASSMDREYGYTF
TRBJ1-1 TRBD1 TRBV6-5 16 . CASSYGTGPMNTEAFF
TRBJ1-2 . TRBV7-9 14 . CASSLEGVYYGYTF
TRBJ1-2 . TRBV6-5 14 . CTSSGGARLNGYTF
TRBJ1-3 . TRBV6-1 14 . CASKPSLSGNTIYF
TRBJ1-6 . TRBV28 13 . CASSSLRYSPLHF
TRBJ1-5 TRBD1 TRBV10-3 14 few CAISGTGEGQPQHF
TRBJ1-1 . TRBV7-2 13 once CASSLVRQGEAFF
TRBJ2-7 TRBD2 TRBV25-1 13 . CASELAGAYEQYF
TRBJ1-1 . TRBV30 20 . CAWIAAPWRVGIVSNTEAFF
TRBJ2-3 TRBD2 TRBV7-9 17 . CASSLGAGGRLTDTQYF
TRBJ1-6 TRBD1 TRBV18 15 . CASSPEGAKNSPLHF
TRBJ1-4 TRBD1 TRBV7-9 16 . CSSSLGSGTGGNELFF
TRBJ2-7 . TRBV15 14 . CATSRDLTQDEQYF
TRBJ1-1 TRBD1 TRBV13 14 . CASSITGEITEAFF
TRBJ1-1 TRBD1 TRBV28 16 . CASSPYRGRRGTEAFF